These 30 T cell receptor beta chains were all obtained from the same sample, sequenced in a study of cytomegalovirus exposure and HLA in healthy donors. PCR involved 60 Vbeta and 13 Jbeta primers. Profiling relied on immunoSEQ multiplex PCR, and the TCRdb table lists in-frame clones only, not all of them. Found here are 90,000 to 150,000 clones, roughly 63% of them singletons; the top ten hold more than 8.5%. What was sequenced was PBMCs. These receptors were obtained from a man between 35 and 55 years old in good health and CMV-seropositive.

In its sample, this clone was seen a few times. The rearrangement uses TRBV14 and TRBJ2-1; 7 bases align to TRBD2. V was clipped by 4 bases and J by 3 bases; unmatched bases: 3. Germline-derived CDR1 and CDR2 are SGHDN and FVKESK. The CDR3 contains 14 residues. In nucleotides, the CDR3 is TGTGCCAGCAGCCTATGGGACTACTACAATGAGCAGTTCTTC. Translated: CASSLWDYYNEQFF.

The rearrangement joins TRBV6-5 to TRBJ1-4; D possibly corresponds to TRBD1 (5 bases). Looked up from germline, CDR1 is MNHEY and CDR2 is SVGAGI. The CDR3 is 12 residues long. Deletions cut 8 bases from V and 6 bases from J, with 10 bases between. The CDR3 region is CASRGVDEKLFF. CDR3 sequence (DNA): TGTGCCAGCCGGGGGGTCGATGAAAAACTGTTTTTT.

This clone appeared a few times. The chain combines TRBV28 with TRBJ2-3; 8 bases align to TRBD1. This CDR3 comprises 13 residues. The germline V gene has CDR1 MDHEN and CDR2 SYDVKM. With V trimmed by 5 bases and J by 5 bases, 3 bases remained unmatched. As DNA, the CDR3 is TGTGCCAGCAGTCCAGGACAGGGAGATACGCAGTATTTT. This sequence encodes CASSPGQGDTQYF.

V usage is TRBV27 and J usage is TRBJ1-1; 7 bases agree with TRBD1. The germline gives CDR1 MNHEY, CDR2 SMNVEV (reference sequence). Trimming cost V 6 bases and J 10 bases; bases outside gene matches: 8. The CDR3 loop spans 12 amino acids. Here the CDR3 reads CASRPTGAAAFF. CDR3 coding DNA: TGTGCCAGCAGACCCACAGGGGCGGCAGCTTTCTTT.

V usage is TRBV19 and J usage is TRBJ1-1; a weak D match, TRBD1 (5 bases). CDR1 and CDR2 (germline): LNHDA, SQIVND (reference sequence). The CDR3 is made up of 15 amino acids. Trimming left V 1 base short and J 0 bases short, with 9 bases between. The CDR3 DNA follows: TGTGCCAGTAGTATAGGGGGCACAGTGAACACTGAAGCTTTCTTT. It encodes CASSIGGTVNTEAFF.

There are a few counts of this clone. The chain joins TRBV18 to TRBJ2-6, with a tentative D call TRBD1 (6 bases). CDR1 is KGHSH and CDR2 is LQKENI in the germline V gene. V was trimmed by 3 bases and J by 0 bases, leaving 9 bases between them. The CDR3 totals 16 residues. The CDR3 region is CASSPQQGSGANVLTF. The CDR3 DNA sequence: TGTGCCAGCTCACCCCAACAGGGCTCTGGGGCCAACGTCCTGACTTTC. The variable domain in full, with the rest retrieved from reference TRBV18 and TRBJ2-6, is NAGVMQNPRHLVRRRGQEARLRCSPMKGHSHVYWYRQLPEEGLKFMVYLQKENIIDESGMPKERFSAEFPKEGPSILRIQQVVRGDSAAYFCASSPQQGSGANVLTFGAGSRLTVL.

There are a few counts of this clone. The rearrangement links TRBV7-3 to TRBJ2-5; 8 bases align to TRBD2. V shed 4 bases, J shed 4 bases, and the junction held 2 bases outside the gene matches. The germline gives CDR1 SGHTA, CDR2 FQGTGA. The CDR3 has 13 amino acids. CDR3 in amino acids: CASSSGLGETQYF. CDR3 DNA: TGTGCCAGCAGCTCGGGACTAGGAGAGACCCAGTACTTC. Full variable domain (remainder filled in from reference TRBV7-3 and TRBJ2-5): GAGVSQTPSNKVTEKGKYVELRCDPISGHTALYWYRQSLGQGPEFLIYFQGTGAADDSGLPNDRFFAVRPEGSVSTLKIQRTERGDSAVYLCASSSGLGETQYFGPGTRLLVL.

The rearrangement links TRBV10-3 to TRBJ2-1, with TRBD2 identical over 11 bases. V gave up 10 bases and J gave up 7 bases; unmatched junction bases: 12. CDR1 is ENHRY, CDR2 SYGVKD, per germline. There are 15 residues in the CDR3. The CDR3 sequence is CATEGFSGGENEQFF. CDR3 DNA: TGTGCCACCGAGGGGTTTAGCGGGGGGGAGAATGAGCAGTTCTTC.

This clone was seen only a few times. The rearrangement uses TRBV9 and TRBJ2-5, with D possibly TRBD1 on 5 matching bases. The CDR3 runs 14 residues. Germline V gene data show CDR1 as SGDLS and CDR2 as YYNGEE. V was trimmed by 3 bases and J by 5 bases, leaving 14 bases between them. The CDR3 here is CASSAGRQTETQYF. The CDR3 region has the DNA TGTGCCAGCAGCGCCGGCAGACAGACGGAGACCCAGTACTTC.

V usage is TRBV12-5 and J usage is TRBJ1-1, with D tentatively TRBD1 (6 bases). V gave up 1 base and J gave up 6 bases, with 18 bases separating them. This CDR3 comprises 16 residues. Germline CDR1 is LGHNT and CDR2 is FRNRAP. In DNA, the CDR3 is TGTGCTAGTGGTTTGGATGTGGCGAGGGGGTGGCCTGAAGCTTTCTTT. Its protein is CASGLDVARGWPEAFF.

The chain carries TRBV7-2 and TRBJ2-7, with TRBD2 matching over 8 bases. The CDR3 is 14 residues long. Trimming cost V 4 bases and J 2 bases; bases outside gene matches: 4. Germline loops: CDR1 SGHTA, CDR2 FQGNSA. The CDR3, as DNA: TGTGCCAGCAGCTCACCGGGACTAGCCTACGAGCAGTACTTC. Its protein product is CASSSPGLAYEQYF. Complete variable domain (other parts from reference TRBV7-2 and TRBJ2-7): GAGVSQSPSNKVTEKGKDVELRCDPISGHTALYWYRQSLGQGLEFLIYFQGNSAPDKSGLPSDRFSAERTGGSVSTLTIQRTQQEDSAVYLCASSSPGLAYEQYFGPGTRLTVT.

In its sample, this clone was seen a few times. Written as DNA, the CDR3 is TGTGCCAGCAGAATCTCCTCTACAGACAATGAGCAGTTCTTC. Translated: CASRISSTDNEQFF. The V call is TRBV27, the J call TRBJ2-1; D gene unclear. This CDR3 has 14 residues. V gave up 6 bases and J gave up 5 bases, with 14 bases separating them. Germline CDR1 reads MNHEY; CDR2 reads SMNVEV (reference sequence).

The chain is built from TRBV10-3 and TRBJ2-1; 10 nucleotides align to TRBD2. Germline CDR1 is ENHRY and CDR2 is SYGVKD. Trimming at V came to 4 bases and at J to 8 bases, leaving 8 bases not matched to a gene. This CDR3 is 15 amino acids long. The CDR3 loop reads CAISGETSGFYEQFF. CDR3 nucleotides: TGTGCCATCAGTGGGGAGACTAGCGGGTTCTATGAGCAGTTCTTC.

As regards this clone: Given the absence of the conserved phenylalanine or tryptophan at the CDR3 end, a read error is likely. V is TRBV5-1 and J is TRBJ1-2; 8 bases match TRBD1. The CDR3 is made up of 12 amino acids. Losses at the gene ends were 2 bases for V and 6 bases for J; bases not matched to a gene: 0. Looked up from germline, CDR1 is SGHRS and CDR2 is YFSETQ. The CDR3 nucleotides read TGCGCCAGCAGCTTACAGGGGGATGGCTACACCCTC. Its protein product is CASSLQGDGYTL.

This clone is a singleton in its sample. The chain combines TRBV28 with TRBJ2-3; D is uncertain. The CDR3 has 12 amino acids. Germline CDR1 MDHEN, CDR2 SYDVKM. V lost 5 bases and J lost 5, with 8 bases in between. CDR3 DNA sequence: TGTGCCAGCAGTACTTCCAAAGATACGCAGTATTTT. This codes for CASSTSKDTQYF. The variable domain in full, completed from reference TRBV28 and TRBJ2-3, reads DVKVTQSSRYLVKRTGEKVFLECVQDMDHENMFWYRQDPGLGLRLIYFSYDVKMKEKGDIPEGYSVSREKKERFSLILESASTNQTSMYLCASSTSKDTQYFGPGTRLTVL.

CDR3 loop: CASSLVSGPYNEQFF. CDR3 in DNA: TGTGCCAGCAGCTTAGTGTCAGGCCCCTACAATGAGCAGTTCTTC. This chain uses TRBV7-8 with TRBJ2-1, with D unresolved. Trimming cost V 1 base and J 2 bases, with 9 bases left between them. The CDR3 totals 15 residues. The germline CDR1 and CDR2 sequences are SGHVS and FQNEAQ.

This chain uses TRBV18 with TRBJ1-2; 7 bases match TRBD1. The V gene end was trimmed by 2 bases and the J gene end by 11 bases; junction bases not matched to a gene: 11. The CDR3 totals 14 residues. CDR1 KGHSH and CDR2 LQKENI come from the germline V gene. The CDR3 protein is CASSPIDQGVAYTF. The CDR3 DNA reads TGTGCCAGCTCACCAATCGACCAGGGGGTGGCTTACACCTTC.

This chain uses TRBV4-3 with TRBJ2-1, with 8 bases matching TRBD2. Trimming cost V 0 bases and J 7 bases; bases outside gene matches: 8. The length of the CDR3 is 16 residues. Germline loops: CDR1 LGHNA, CDR2 YSLEER. This CDR3 reads CASSQDWTGGPNEQFF. The CDR3 coding sequence is TGCGCCAGCAGCCAAGATTGGACGGGAGGGCCGAATGAGCAGTTCTTC.

This chain joins TRBV30 and TRBJ1-1; 7 positions match TRBD1. V dropped 2 bases and J dropped 11; count of bases not matched to a gene: 11. The germline V gene has CDR1 GTSNPN and CDR2 SVGIG (reference sequence). CDR3 length: 13 residues. The CDR3 reads CAWSRQGGFRAFF. In nucleotides, the CDR3 is TGTGCCTGGAGTCGACAGGGCGGGTTTCGGGCTTTCTTT. The whole variable domain, filled in from reference TRBV30 and TRBJ1-1, reads SQTIHQWPATLVQPVGSPLSLECTVEGTSNPNLYWYRQAAGRGLQLLFYSVGIGQISSEVPQNLSASRPQDRQFILSSKKLLLSDSGFYLCAWSRQGGFRAFFGQGTRLTVV.

This clone was found a few times. This sequence joins TRBV5-8 and TRBJ2-7; 9 bases agree with TRBD1. From germline, CDR1 is SGHTS and CDR2 YDEGEE. The CDR3 is 14 amino acids. V lost 2 bases, J lost 6 bases, and 6 bases stayed unmatched. Here the CDR3 DNA reads TGTGCCAGCAGCTTCGACGACAGGGGGTCCGAGCAGTACTTC. This translates into CASSFDDRGSEQYF. Supplemented by reference TRBV5-8 and TRBJ2-7, the full variable domain reads EAGVTQSPTHLIKTRGQQATLRCSPISGHTSVYWYQQALGLGLQFLLWYDEGEERNRGNFPPRFSGRQFPNYSSELNVNALELEDSALYLCASSFDDRGSEQYFGPGTRLTVT.

The V and J genes are TRBV6-5 and TRBJ2-2, with D perhaps matching TRBD1 (6 bases). Per the germline V gene, CDR1 is MNHEY and CDR2 is SVGAGI. This CDR3 contains 14 residues. The V end lost 0 bases, the J end lost 4 bases, and 6 bases lay between the germline ends. The CDR3: CASSYSRGTGELFF. CDR3 in DNA: TGTGCCAGCAGTTACTCCAGGGGCACCGGGGAGCTGTTTTTT.

The chain joins TRBV28 to TRBJ2-2, with TRBD1 as a possible D gene (5 bases). The germline CDR1 and CDR2 sequences are MDHEN and SYDVKM. V was trimmed by 4 bases and J by 0 bases, leaving 15 bases between them. The CDR3 loop spans 17 amino acids. Here the CDR3 reads CASSSPPGRANTGELFF. The DNA for the CDR3 is TGTGCCAGCAGTTCCCCGCCGGGCAGGGCGAACACCGGGGAGCTGTTTTTT.

This chain uses TRBV13 with TRBJ2-3; 12 nucleotides align to TRBD2. V lost 5 bases and J lost 2; bases outside the gene matches: 5. The CDR3 covers 16 residues. Germline-derived CDR1 and CDR2 are PRHDT and FYEKMQ (reference sequence). This CDR3 reads CASSTPSGGATDTQYF. The CDR3, as DNA: TGTGCCAGCAGCACGCCTAGCGGGGGGGCCACAGATACGCAGTATTTT.

This chain uses TRBV5-6 with TRBJ1-2; a possible D gene is TRBD1 (5 bases). This CDR3 spans 14 amino acids. V lost 4 bases and J 8 bases, leaving 18 bases between the germline ends. Looked up from germline, CDR1 is SGHDT and CDR2 is YYEEEE. CDR3 residues: CASSLGKGRDGYTF. The CDR3 bases are TGTGCCAGCAGCCTGGGAAAAGGGCGGGACGGCTACACCTTC. Filled out from reference TRBV5-6 and TRBJ1-2, the complete variable domain reads DAGVTQSPTHLIKTRGQQVTLRCSPKSGHDTVSWYQQALGQGPQFIFQYYEEEERQRGNFPDRFSGHQFPNYSSELNVNALLLGDSALYLCASSLGKGRDGYTFGSGTRLTVV.

The rearrangement joins TRBV7-3 to TRBJ1-1; D remains ambiguous. V lost 2 bases and J lost 4, with 8 bases in between. Germline V gene lookup returns CDR1 SGHTA and CDR2 FQGTGA. This CDR3 has 13 residues. CDR3 amino acids: CASSLFAGTEAFF. CDR3 bases: TGTGCCAGCAGCTTATTCGCCGGCACTGAAGCTTTCTTT.

The chain is built from TRBV9 and TRBJ1-2; 11 nucleotides line up with TRBD1. There are 12 residues in the CDR3. Trimming took 4 bases from V and 12 from J; bases not matched to a gene: 5. CDR1 SGDLS and CDR2 YYNGEE come from the germline V gene. Here the CDR3 reads CASSLGTGGHTF. CDR3 nucleotides: TGTGCCAGCAGCCTAGGGACAGGGGGACACACCTTC.

This chain uses TRBV6-1 with TRBJ2-1, with D maybe TRBD2 (6 bases). Germline CDR1 is MNHNS and CDR2 is SASEGT. Trimming took off 4 bases at V and 4 bases at J, with 8 bases between the two ends. The CDR3 runs to 13 residues. The DNA of the CDR3 is TGTGCCAGCAGTGGCGGGGAGTACAATGAGCAGTTCTTC. Protein: CASSGGEYNEQFF.

This clone appeared once. Germline is not matched at one junction end, which may reflect a read error. The sample has other DNA sequences that encode this CDR3 too. V gene TRBV6-6 combines with J gene TRBJ1-1; D call uncertain. The CDR3 extends over 13 amino acids. Germline V gene lookup returns CDR1 MNHNY and CDR2 SVGAGI (reference sequence). CDR3 residues: CASSLSGYTEAFF. The DNA for the CDR3 is TGTGCCAGCAGTTTATCGGGGTACACTGAAGCCTTCTTT.

This clone was seen more than once but under ten times. The rearrangement links TRBV19 to TRBJ1-5; no clear D gene. The CDR3 loop spans 14 amino acids. V lost 8 bases and J lost 0, with 11 bases in between. The germline gives CDR1 LNHDA, CDR2 SQIVND (reference sequence). The CDR3 spells CASCREYSNQPQHF. The CDR3 DNA reads TGTGCCAGTTGCCGGGAATATAGCAATCAGCCCCAGCATTTT.

This sequence joins TRBV6-6 and TRBJ2-7; D remains unclear. This CDR3 has 11 residues. The germline V and J ends were trimmed by 6 bases and 7 bases, with 10 bases remaining between them. Germline V gene lookup returns CDR1 MNHNY and CDR2 SVGAGI (reference sequence). This CDR3 reads CASRYLGEQYF. The CDR3 DNA follows: TGTGCCAGCAGGTATCTCGGGGAGCAGTACTTC.